The clone carrying this T cell receptor beta chain was found many times. The antigen remains unidentified. The entry originates in a study of CD8+CD57+ T cells in acquired aplastic anemia. Looking at the study overall: Each DNA sample taken from sorted CD4+ and CD8+ cells came to 3 to 3.5 ug on average.

Patients sequenced had flow cytometry evidence of CD8+CD57+ cell expansion. Among the patients, all had severe acquired aplastic anemia. The CDR3 sequence is 18 residues long. CDR1 is SEHNR and CDR2 is FQNEAQ in the germline V gene (reference sequence). V shed 6 bases, J shed 0 bases, and the junction held 9 bases outside the gene matches. For CDR3 and TCR beta VDJ profiling, genomic DNA was the template used. TCRdb reanalysed the reads using MiXCR and keeps one entry per CDR3 protein. Of 120,000 or so distinct CDR3 sequences in the sample, 45% to 60% were seen once. Findings and limits, study-wide: Patients and controls shared over 25 CD8+ CDR3 sequences, which appeared highly expressed in patients and within their immunodominant clones. CD8+ Simpson's diversity in patients was not significantly different from that in controls.

The rearrangement links TRBV7-9 to TRBJ2-7; TRBD2 matches 15 bases. This clonotype was obtained from a human donor with aplastic anemia. The sample taken for sequencing was sorted CD4+, CD8+, or CD8+CD57+ T cells (not recorded which) from PBMCs. CDR3 sequence: CASRRGLAGGHLSYEQYF. CDR3 nucleotides: TGTGCCAGCAGAAGGGGACTAGCGGGGGGCCACCTCTCCTACGAGCAGTACTTC.